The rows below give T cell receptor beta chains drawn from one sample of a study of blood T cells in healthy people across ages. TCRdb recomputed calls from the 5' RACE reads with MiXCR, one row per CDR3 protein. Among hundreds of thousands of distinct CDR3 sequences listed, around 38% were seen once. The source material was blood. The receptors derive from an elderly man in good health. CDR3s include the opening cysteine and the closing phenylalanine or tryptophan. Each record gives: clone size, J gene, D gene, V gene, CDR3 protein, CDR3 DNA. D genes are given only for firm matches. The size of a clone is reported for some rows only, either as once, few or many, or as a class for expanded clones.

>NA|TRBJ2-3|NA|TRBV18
CASSPPLRDPSDTQYF
TGTGCCAGCTCACCACCGCTAAGGGACCCTTCAGATACGCAGTATTTT
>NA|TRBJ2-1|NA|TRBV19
CASKSGQLYNEQFF
TGTGCCAGTAAATCGGGACAACTCTACAATGAGCAGTTCTTC
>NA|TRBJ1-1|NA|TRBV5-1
CASSLGTARSSEAFF
TGCGCCAGCAGCTTGGGGACAGCACGCTCATCTGAAGCTTTCTTT
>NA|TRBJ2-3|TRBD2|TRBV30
CAWSLPGLAETTDTQYF
TGTGCCTGGAGCCTACCGGGACTAGCGGAGACCACAGATACGCAGTATTTT
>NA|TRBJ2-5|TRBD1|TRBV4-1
CASSRSGTGREETQYF
TGCGCCAGCAGCCGGTCCGGGACAGGGCGTGAAGAGACCCAGTACTTC
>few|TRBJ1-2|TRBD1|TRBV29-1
CSVELDRVNYGYTF
TGCAGCGTTGAACTAGACAGGGTGAACTATGGCTACACCTTC
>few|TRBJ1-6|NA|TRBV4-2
CASSQDRDYSPLHF
TGTGCCAGCAGCCAAGACAGGGACTATTCACCCCTCCACTTT
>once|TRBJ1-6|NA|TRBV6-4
CASSDRINSPLHF
TGTGCCAGCAGTGACAGGATTAATTCACCCCTCCACTTT
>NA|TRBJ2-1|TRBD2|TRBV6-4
CASSRTSGRGETQFF
TGTGCCAGCAGTCGGACTAGCGGGAGAGGAGAGACCCAGTTCTTC
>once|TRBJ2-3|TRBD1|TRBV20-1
CSASLGQRRFTDTRYF
TGCAGTGCTAGTTTGGGACAGCGTCGTTTCACAGATACGCGGTATTTT
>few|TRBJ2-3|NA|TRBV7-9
CASSPPPGTPLWGDTQYF
TGTGCCAGCAGCCCCCCACCCGGGACTCCCCTTTGGGGGGATACGCAGTATTTT
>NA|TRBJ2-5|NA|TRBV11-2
CASSSDDLREETQYF
TGTGCCAGCAGCTCCGACGACTTGAGGGAAGAGACCCAGTACTTC
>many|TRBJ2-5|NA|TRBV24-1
CATSDNGDPQETQYF
TGTGCCACCAGTGATAACGGGGACCCCCAAGAGACCCAGTACTTC
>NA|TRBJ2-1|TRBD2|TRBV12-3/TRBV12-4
CASTQASGAYNEQFF
TGTGCCAGCACACAGGCTAGCGGAGCCTACAATGAGCAGTTCTTC
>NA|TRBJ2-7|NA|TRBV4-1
CASSQSAEDRANEQYF
TGCGCCAGCAGCCAATCAGCAGAGGACCGGGCCAATGAGCAGTACTTC
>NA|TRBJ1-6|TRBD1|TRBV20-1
CSAIRTGRNSPLHF
TGCAGTGCTATCCGGACAGGGCGGAATTCACCCCTCCACTTT
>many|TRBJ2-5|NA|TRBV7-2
CASSSGGADQETQYF
TGTGCCAGCAGCTCAGGAGGGGCAGACCAAGAGACCCAGTACTTC
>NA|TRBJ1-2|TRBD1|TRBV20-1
CSARVTDRERGGGYTF
TGCAGTGCTAGAGTAACAGACAGGGAACGCGGGGGTGGCTACACCTTC
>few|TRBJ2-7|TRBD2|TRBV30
CAWSVGLAAAEQYF
TGTGCCTGGAGTGTCGGGCTAGCGGCGGCCGAGCAGTACTTC
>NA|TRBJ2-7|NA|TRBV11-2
CASSLALGTLRDSPYEQYF
TGTGCCAGCAGCTTAGCCCTCGGGACTTTGAGGGACTCCCCCTACGAGCAGTACTTC
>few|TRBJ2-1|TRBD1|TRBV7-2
CASRRDSYNEQFF
TGTGCCAGCAGAAGGGACAGCTACAATGAGCAGTTCTTC
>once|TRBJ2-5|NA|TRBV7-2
CASSLEGFLKVKTQYF
TGTGCCAGCAGCTTAGAGGGCTTCTTAAAAGTTAAGACCCAGTACTTC
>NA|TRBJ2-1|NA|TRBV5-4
CASSLGGELYNEQFF
TGTGCCAGCAGCTTGGGAGGGGAACTATACAATGAGCAGTTCTTC
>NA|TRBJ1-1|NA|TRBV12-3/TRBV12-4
CASSLNRDTEAFF
TGTGCCAGCAGTCTAAACCGGGACACTGAAGCTTTCTTT
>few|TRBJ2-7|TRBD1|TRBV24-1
CATSANTGGAYEQYF
TGTGCCACCAGTGCCAACACAGGGGGTGCCTACGAGCAGTACTTC
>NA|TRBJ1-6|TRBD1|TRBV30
CAWSATTGVNSPLHF
TGTGCCTGGAGTGCGACGACAGGGGTGAATTCACCCCTCCACTTT
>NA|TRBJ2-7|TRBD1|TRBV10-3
CAISERQGPYEQYF
TGTGCCATCAGTGAGAGACAGGGGCCCTACGAGCAGTACTTC